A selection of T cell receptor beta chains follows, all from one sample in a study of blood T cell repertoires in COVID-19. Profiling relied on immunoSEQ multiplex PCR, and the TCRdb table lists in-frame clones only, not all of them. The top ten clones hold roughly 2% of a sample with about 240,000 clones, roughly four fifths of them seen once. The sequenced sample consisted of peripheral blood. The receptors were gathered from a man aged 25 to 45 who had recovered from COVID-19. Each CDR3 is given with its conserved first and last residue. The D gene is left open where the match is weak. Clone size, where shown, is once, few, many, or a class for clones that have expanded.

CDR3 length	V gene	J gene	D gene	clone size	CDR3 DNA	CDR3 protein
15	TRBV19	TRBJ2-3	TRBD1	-	TGTGCCAGTAGGACAGGGGCGGCAACCACAGATACGCAGTATTTT	CASRTGAATTDTQYF
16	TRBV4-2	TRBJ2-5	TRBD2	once	TGTGCCAGCAGCCAAGAATTACTAGCGAGACAAGAGACCCAGTACTTC	CASSQELLARQETQYF
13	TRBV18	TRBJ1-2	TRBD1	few	TGTGCCAGCTCACCACCGGGACAGTATGGCTACACCTTC	CASSPPGQYGYTF
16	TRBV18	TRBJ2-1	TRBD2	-	TGTGCCAGCTCACCACCGACGGGGGGGACCTACAATGAGCAGTTCTTC	CASSPPTGGTYNEQFF
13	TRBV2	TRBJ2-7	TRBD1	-	TGTGCCAGCGGGACGACAGGGGTCTACGAGCAGTACTTC	CASGTTGVYEQYF
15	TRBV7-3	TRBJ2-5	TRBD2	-	TGTGCCAGCAGCTTGAGCGGGGGGATTCAAGAGACCCAGTACTTC	CASSLSGGIQETQYF
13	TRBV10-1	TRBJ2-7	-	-	TGCGCCAGCAGTGAGGGACACTTATACGAGCAGTACTTC	CASSEGHLYEQYF
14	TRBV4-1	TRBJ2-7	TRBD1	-	TGCGCCAGCAGCCAAGCGGACAGGCGCCCCCCGCAGTACTTC	CASSQADRRPPQYF
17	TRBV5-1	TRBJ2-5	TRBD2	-	TGCGCCAGCAGCCAAGGACTAGCGGGGGGTTCAGGAGAGACCCAGTACTTC	CASSQGLAGGSGETQYF
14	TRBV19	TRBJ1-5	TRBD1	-	TGTGCCAGTAGTCTCGGACAGGGCCCACAGCCCCAGCATTTT	CASSLGQGPQPQHF
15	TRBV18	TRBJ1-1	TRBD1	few	TGTGCCAGCTCACCCGACAGGGGGTTTATCACTGAAGCTTTCTTT	CASSPDRGFITEAFF
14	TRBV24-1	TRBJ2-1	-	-	TGTGCCACCAGCCCGCCGGGTGGTTACAATGAGCAGTTCTTC	CATSPPGGYNEQFF
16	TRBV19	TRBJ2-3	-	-	TGTGCCAGTAGTGGGGGGATCACCCTCGGCACAGATACGCAGTATTTT	CASSGGITLGTDTQYF
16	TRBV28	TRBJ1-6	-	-	TGTGCCAGCAGGACGGAACCGGGACAAAGAGTGTCACCCCTCCACTTT	CASRTEPGQRVSPLHF
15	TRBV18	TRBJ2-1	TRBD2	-	TGTGCCAGCTCACCGCGACTAGCGGGGGACAATGAGCAGTTCTTC	CASSPRLAGDNEQFF
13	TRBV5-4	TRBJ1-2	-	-	TGTGCCAGCAGCTTGCAGGGCTTGCGAGGCTACACCTTC	CASSLQGLRGYTF
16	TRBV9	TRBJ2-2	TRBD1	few	TGTGCCAGCACGACAGGACAGGGGGCGCCTTTCGGGGAGCTGTTTTTT	CASTTGQGAPFGELFF
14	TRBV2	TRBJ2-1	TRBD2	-	TGTGCCAGCAGGTGGCGGGGGACTAACAATGAGCAGTTCTTC	CASRWRGTNNEQFF
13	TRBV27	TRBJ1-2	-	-	TGTGCCAGCAGTTCATGGGCCTCCTATGGCTACACCTTC	CASSSWASYGYTF
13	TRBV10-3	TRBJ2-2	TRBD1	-	TGTGCCATCGAGGGACAGGGGGCCGGGGAGCTGTTTTTT	CAIEGQGAGELFF
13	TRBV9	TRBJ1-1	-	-	TGTGCCAGCAGCGTAGAGCCAGGCTCTGAAGCTTTCTTT	CASSVEPGSEAFF
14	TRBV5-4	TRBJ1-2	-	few	TGTGCCAGCAGCTTTAGTGCCCAGGGATATGGCTACACCTTC	CASSFSAQGYGYTF
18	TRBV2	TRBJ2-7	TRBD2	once	TGTGCCAGCAGAGGGGGACTAGCGGGGGTCAGGAGCTCCTACGAGCAGTACTTC	CASRGGLAGVRSSYEQYF
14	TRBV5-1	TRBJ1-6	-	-	TGCGCCAGCAGGACAGAAAGGATTAATTCACCCCTCCACTTT	CASRTERINSPLHF
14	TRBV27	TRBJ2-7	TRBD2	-	TGTGCCAGCAGTGGACTAGCGGGGAACTACGAGCAGTACTTC	CASSGLAGNYEQYF
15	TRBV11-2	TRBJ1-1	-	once	TGTGCCAGCAGCCCGTGGACCTCAGGGCTCATGGCAGCTTTCTTT	CASSPWTSGLMAAFF
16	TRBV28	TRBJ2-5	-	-	TGTGCCAGCAGTAGCCCGAAGACTTCGCCCTTGGAGACCCAGTACTTC	CASSSPKTSPLETQYF
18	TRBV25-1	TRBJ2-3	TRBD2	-	TGTGCCAGCAGTGAATGGCGGGGGAGAGGGTTAGCCACAGATACGCAGTATTTT	CASSEWRGRGLATDTQYF
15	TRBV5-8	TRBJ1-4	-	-	TGTGCCAGCAGCACCCTACAGGGTTCGCGTGAAAAACTGTTTTTT	CASSTLQGSREKLFF
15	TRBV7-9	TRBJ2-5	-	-	TGTGCCAGCAGCCCGCCCGGCCCTAGCCAAGAGACCCAGTACTTC	CASSPPGPSQETQYF
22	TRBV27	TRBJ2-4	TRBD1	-	TGTGCCCTCCATTCCACTAAACAATCCGGGACAGGGTGGTGGGTGGCCAAAAACATTCAGTACTTC	CALHSTKQSGTGWWVAKNIQYF
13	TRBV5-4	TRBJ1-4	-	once	TGTGCCAGCACCCCCACAGGGAGTGAAAAACTGTTTTTT	CASTPTGSEKLFF
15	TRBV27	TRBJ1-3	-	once	TGTGCCAGCAAGGCGGGCAGTCTCTCTGGAAACACCATATATTTT	CASKAGSLSGNTIYF
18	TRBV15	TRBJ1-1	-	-	TGTGCCACCAGCAGGGAACCGGGACACCCGAGGGAAACCTTTGAAGCTTTCTTT	CATSREPGHPRETFEAFF
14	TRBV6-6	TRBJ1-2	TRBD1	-	TGTGCCAGCATCCCCGTAGGGGGCTCCTATGGCTACACCTTC	CASIPVGGSYGYTF
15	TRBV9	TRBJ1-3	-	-	TGTGCCAGCAGCGTAGAAGGACAGCCTGGAAACACCATATATTTT	CASSVEGQPGNTIYF